This TCR beta chain was observed in a study of cytomegalovirus exposure and HLA in healthy donors. The study's findings and limits: Some TCR beta chains (around 160 of them) were listed as cytomegalovirus-associated.

V lost 2 bases and J lost 3, with 14 bases in between. The germline V gene encodes CDR1 SGHVS and CDR2 FNYEAQ. This CDR3 comprises 15 residues. Remarks on this clone: Its antigen is not known.

Profiled with immunoSEQ multiplex PCR; TCRdb holds only in-frame clones, not every one. This table has about 89,000 clones, around 82% appearing once. This sequence joins TRBV7-6 and TRBJ2-7, with D tentatively TRBD1 (5 bases). This clonotype originated in a woman aged 18-30 years in good health and CMV-seropositive. Sequenced sample: PBMCs. Here the CDR3 reads CASSLYRSSNYEQYF. The DNA of the CDR3 is TGTGCCAGCAGCTTATACAGGTCGTCCAACTACGAGCAGTACTTC.